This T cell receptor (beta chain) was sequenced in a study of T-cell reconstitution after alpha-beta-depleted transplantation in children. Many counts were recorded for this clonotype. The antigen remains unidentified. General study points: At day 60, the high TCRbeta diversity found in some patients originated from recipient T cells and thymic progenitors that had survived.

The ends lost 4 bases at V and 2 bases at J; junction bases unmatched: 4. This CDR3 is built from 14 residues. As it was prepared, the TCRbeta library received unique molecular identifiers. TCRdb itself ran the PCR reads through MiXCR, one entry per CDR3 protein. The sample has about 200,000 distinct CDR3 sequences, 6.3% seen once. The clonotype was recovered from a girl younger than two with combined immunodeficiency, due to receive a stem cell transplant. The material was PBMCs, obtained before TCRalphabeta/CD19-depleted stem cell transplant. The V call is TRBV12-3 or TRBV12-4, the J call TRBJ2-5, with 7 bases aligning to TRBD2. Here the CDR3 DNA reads TGTGCCAGCAGTTGGGGCGGGGGACAAGAGACCCAGTACTTC. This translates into CASSWGGGQETQYF.